Below, 25 T cell receptor beta chains from the same sample are listed, as sequenced in a study of shared clonotypes between healthy human individuals (TCRdb year 2020). The receptor library was made with the immunoSEQ multiplex PCR assay. The source is immuneACCESS, and TCRdb retained only in-frame sequences with V and J called. Part of the clones is not carried over; for the studies checked, unresolved V genes explain less than half of this, and the remainder is unexplained. The sample table records 2.3 million or so clones; approximately 95% of these occur just once. The leading ten clones occupy around 0.4% of the sample. The source material was naive CD4+ T cells from PBMCs. Taken with the paper, the label for cell subset or site translates to: CD45RA+ positively selected. These receptors were taken from a man in his late teens or twenties in good health. Some clones in this sample may be carry-over from other donors' samples.

CDR3 DNA sequence: TGTGCCAGCAGTGCCCCCACAGAGAGAAATGAGCAGTTCTTC. This encodes CASSAPTERNEQFF. The chain combines TRBV6-1 with TRBJ2-1, with unresolved D. The germline gives CDR1 MNHNS, CDR2 SASEGT. The V end lost 4 bases, the J end lost 7 bases, and 14 bases lay between the germline ends. The CDR3 consists of 14 residues.

The rearrangement joins TRBV4-2 to TRBJ1-3, with a possible D match to TRBD1 (6 bases). Germline CDR1 and CDR2: LGHNA and YNFKEQ. V was shortened by 4 bases and J by 2 bases, with 15 bases between the two germline ends. This CDR3 has 16 residues. CDR3 coding DNA: TGTGCCAGCAGCCTGAGCGCCAGGGGAACTGGAAACACCATATATTTT. Its translation: CASSLSARGTGNTIYF.

Details on this clone: The sample contains more than one DNA sequence encoding this CDR3. The J gene is TRBJ2-3, the V gene TRBV10-3; D call uncertain. The CDR3 consists of 12 residues. Germline V CDR1 and CDR2: ENHRY, SYGVKD. The germline V and J ends were trimmed by 2 bases and 1 base, with 1 base remaining between them. The CDR3 region has the DNA TGTGCCATCAGTGAGCGCACAGATACGCAGTATTTT. Protein: CAISERTDTQYF.

Here the CDR3 reads CASSVARLAVSHNEQFF. The CDR3 region has the DNA TGTGCCAGCAGCGTAGCTAGGCTAGCGGTGAGTCACAATGAGCAGTTCTTC. The V gene is TRBV9, the J gene TRBJ2-1, with TRBD2 identical over 7 bases. V lost 0 bases and J lost 5; bases outside the gene matches: 11. CDR1 is SGDLS and CDR2 is YYNGEE in the germline V gene. This CDR3 spans 17 amino acids.

The V and J genes are TRBV2 and TRBJ1-1, with D uncertain. The CDR3 totals 14 residues. Per the germline V gene, CDR1 is SNHLY and CDR2 is FYNNEI. Trimming stripped 6 bases from V and 0 bases from J, with 11 bases between. CDR3 sequence (DNA): TGTGCCAGCAGACCCCGGCGCCTGAACACTGAAGCTTTCTTT. Translation: CASRPRRLNTEAFF.

The chain has TRBV19 and TRBJ1-2, with 8 positions matching TRBD1. Germline assignment: CDR1 LNHDA and CDR2 SQIVND (reference sequence). V lost 9 bases, J lost 4 bases, and 7 bases stayed unmatched. The CDR3 runs 13 residues. Written as DNA, the CDR3 is TGTGCCAGCAGGGGGCAAACGGGCTATGGCTACACCTTC. It specifies CASRGQTGYGYTF.

This clone appeared once. The V and J genes are TRBV6-5 and TRBJ1-2; tentatively, D is TRBD1 (6 bases). The germline V gene has CDR1 MNHEY and CDR2 SVGAGI. The CDR3 extends over 16 amino acids. V was clipped by 0 bases and J by 2 bases, with 13 bases between them. The CDR3 is CASSYSLTGINYGYTF. CDR3 nucleotides: TGTGCCAGCAGTTACTCCTTGACAGGCATAAACTATGGCTACACCTTC.

The sample holds one count of this clone. As DNA, the CDR3 is TGTGCCAGCGTACTGACAGGTGCCTACGAGCAGTACTTC. It yields the protein CASVLTGAYEQYF. The rearrangement links TRBV25-1 to TRBJ2-7, with D possibly being TRBD1 (6 bases). CDR1 is MGHDK, CDR2 SYGVNS, per germline. This CDR3 has 13 residues. Trimming removed 8 bases from V and 2 bases from J, with 13 bases in between.

This rearrangement joins TRBV27 to TRBJ1-3; D perhaps matches TRBD1 (6 bases). Trimming cost V 5 bases and J 3 bases, with 11 bases left between them. Germline CDR1 and CDR2: MNHEY and SMNVEV (reference sequence). This CDR3 is 14 amino acids long. The chain's CDR3 is CASSPQGIGNTIYF. CDR3 DNA sequence: TGTGCCAGCAGTCCGCAGGGGATTGGAAACACCATATATTTT.

CDR3 bases: TGTGCCAGCAGCCGGACAGGATCCTCCTACGAGCAGTACTTC. Its protein product is CASSRTGSSYEQYF. The chain links TRBV27 to TRBJ2-7, with TRBD1 matching over 7 bases. The CDR3 runs to 14 residues. The germline V gene encodes CDR1 MNHEY and CDR2 SMNVEV (reference sequence). With 6 bases clipped from V and 0 bases from J, the junction kept 5 bases outside the gene matches.

About this clone: Different DNA sequences within this sample yield the same CDR3. V gene TRBV5-4 combines with J gene TRBJ1-2, with a possible D match to TRBD1 (6 bases). There are 14 residues in the CDR3. Trimming took 4 bases from V and 3 from J, leaving 13 bases between them. CDR1 and CDR2 from the germline V gene are SGHNT and YYREEE (reference sequence). The CDR3 loop is CASSPSSGDYGYTF. For the CDR3, the DNA is TGTGCCAGCAGCCCAAGTTCAGGGGACTATGGCTACACCTTC.

This clone has just one count. Within the sample, other DNA sequences also encode this same CDR3. V and J are TRBV18 and TRBJ2-3; D is undetermined. Germline CDR1 and CDR2: KGHSH and LQKENI. Trimming cost V 0 bases and J 3 bases, with 7 bases left between them. The CDR3 contains 14 residues. DNA of the CDR3: TGTGCCAGCTCACCACCGACTGTAACAGATACGCAGTATTTT. This codes for CASSPPTVTDTQYF. The complete variable domain, with remaining parts taken from reference TRBV18 and TRBJ2-3, reads NAGVMQNPRHLVRRRGQEARLRCSPMKGHSHVYWYRQLPEEGLKFMVYLQKENIIDESGMPKERFSAEFPKEGPSILRIQQVVRGDSAAYFCASSPPTVTDTQYFGPGTRLTVL.

The rearrangement uses TRBV11-2 and TRBJ2-1; 10 bases are shared with TRBD1. From germline, CDR1 is SGHAT and CDR2 FQNNGV. The CDR3 runs to 13 residues. Unmatched junction bases numbered 4, after V lost 6 bases and J lost 8 bases. The CDR3 is CASREGQGHEQFF. In DNA form, the CDR3 reads TGTGCCAGCAGGGAGGGACAGGGGCATGAGCAGTTCTTC. Supplemented by reference TRBV11-2 and TRBJ2-1, the full variable domain reads EAGVAQSPRYKIIEKRQSVAFWCNPISGHATLYWYQQILGQGPKLLIQFQNNGVVDDSQLPKDRFSAERLKGVDSTLKIQPAKLEDSAVYLCASREGQGHEQFFGPGTRLTVL.

The chain carries TRBV30 and TRBJ2-7; possibly TRBD1 for D (7 bases). CDR1 is GTSNPN, CDR2 SVGIG, per germline (reference sequence). V lost 4 bases, J lost 0 bases, and 13 bases lay in between. The CDR3 runs to 14 residues. Written as DNA, the CDR3 is TGTGCCTGGATGGTGCAGGGGGGCTCCTACGAGCAGTACTTC. It codes for CAWMVQGGSYEQYF.

With respect to this clone: The identical CDR3 is also encoded by other nucleotide sequences in the sample. The CDR3 coding sequence is TGTGCCAGCAGCCCCGGAACTGGGAACTATGGCTACACCTTC. It specifies CASSPGTGNYGYTF. The chain links TRBV5-4 to TRBJ1-2; no firm D call. Trimming pared 4 bases from V and 2 bases from J, leaving 12 bases between. From germline, CDR1 is SGHNT and CDR2 YYREEE (reference sequence). This CDR3 region has 14 residues. The full variable domain, with the rest looked up from reference TRBV5-4 and TRBJ1-2, is ETGVTQSPTHLIKTRGQQVTLRCSSQSGHNTVSWYQQALGQGPQFIFQYYREEENGRGNFPPRFSGLQFPNYSSELNVNALELDDSALYLCASSPGTGNYGYTFGSGTRLTVV.

The V and J genes are TRBV28 and TRBJ1-2; possibly TRBD1 for D (5 bases). Trimming took 1 base from V and 2 from J, leaving 11 bases between them. The germline V gene encodes CDR1 MDHEN and CDR2 SYDVKM. CDR3 size: 15 residues. Here the CDR3 reads CASSLLGGVNYGYTF. DNA of the CDR3: TGTGCCAGCAGTTTATTGGGAGGGGTGAACTATGGCTACACCTTC.

Notes on this clone: Other DNA sequences within the sample encode an identical CDR3. This chain joins TRBV28 and TRBJ1-5; 9 nucleotides align to TRBD1. Germline CDR1 and CDR2: MDHEN and SYDVKM. CDR3 length: 15 amino acids. Trimming at V came to 5 bases and at J to 3 bases, leaving 5 bases not matched to a gene. The DNA for the CDR3 is TGTGCCAGCAGTCCAGGGGACAGGGACAATCAGCCCCAGCATTTT. Amino acid sequence: CASSPGDRDNQPQHF.

The chain employs TRBV9 and TRBJ1-2; unclear D gene. The CDR3 consists of 13 residues. The V and J ends lost 4 bases and 3 bases respectively, with 10 bases between them. CDR1 is SGDLS and CDR2 is YYNGEE in the germline V gene. CDR3 bases: TGTGCCAGCAGCCCCCGGTTTGACTATGGCTACACCTTC. Its translation: CASSPRFDYGYTF.

The chain has TRBV18 and TRBJ1-2; D call uncertain. CDR3 length: 21 residues. V lost 1 base, J lost 1 base, and 28 bases lay in between. Germline V gene sequence: CDR1 KGHSH, CDR2 LQKENI. This chain's CDR3 is CASSPLSLPLGENKHNYGYTF. CDR3 bases: TGTGCCAGCTCACCACTGAGTTTACCCCTGGGTGAAAATAAGCATAACTATGGCTACACCTTC.

The chain employs TRBV7-8 and TRBJ2-1, with D perhaps TRBD2 (5 bases). Trimming cost V 1 base and J 10 bases, with 17 bases left between them. CDR1 and CDR2 (germline): SGHVS, FQNEAQ. There are 15 residues in the CDR3. CDR3 in amino acids: CASSLGALRGTEQFF. CDR3 bases: TGTGCCAGCAGCTTAGGGGCCCTTCGGGGTACCGAGCAGTTCTTC.

This clone was seen once. The genes are TRBV7-2 and TRBJ2-5; possibly TRBD2 for D (7 bases). V gave up 5 bases and J gave up 5 bases, with 18 bases separating them. Per the germline V gene, CDR1 is SGHTA and CDR2 is FQGNSA. The length of the CDR3 is 15 residues. The CDR3 protein is CASSREGGAGETQYF. The CDR3 nucleotides are TGTGCCAGCAGCCGCGAGGGGGGGGCCGGGGAGACCCAGTACTTC.

The chain employs TRBV19 and TRBJ2-6; 10 bases are a match to TRBD2. The CDR3 totals 16 residues. CDR1 is LNHDA, CDR2 SQIVND, per germline (reference sequence). Trimming took 6 bases from V and 4 from J; bases not matched to a gene: 6. CDR3 region: CASRPSGSGGANVLTF. The DNA of the CDR3 is TGTGCCAGTAGGCCTAGCGGGAGTGGAGGGGCCAACGTCCTGACTTTC.

The V call is TRBV5-6, the J call TRBJ2-5, with D perhaps TRBD1 (6 bases). CDR3 length equals 15 residues. Germline V CDR1 and CDR2: SGHDT, YYEEEE. Deletions cut 4 bases from V and 4 bases from J, with 17 bases between. Written as DNA, the CDR3 is TGTGCCAGCAGCAGGGGACAAGCCTTTTCAGAGACCCAGTACTTC. This gives the protein CASSRGQAFSETQYF.

The chain has TRBV11-2 and TRBJ2-1, with 7 bases fitting TRBD2. The CDR3 covers 15 residues. Germline values: CDR1 SGHAT, CDR2 FQNNGV. Trimming at V came to 1 base and at J to 7 bases, leaving 7 bases not matched to a gene. The CDR3: CASSLAGGQVNEQFF. Here the CDR3 DNA reads TGTGCCAGCAGCTTAGCGGGAGGCCAGGTGAATGAGCAGTTCTTC.

This chain joins TRBV28 and TRBJ2-1, with 13 bases fitting TRBD2. The CDR3 runs 17 residues. Germline V gene lookup returns CDR1 MDHEN and CDR2 SYDVKM. Trimming cost V 6 bases and J 2 bases; bases outside gene matches: 7. The CDR3 sequence is CASRSPGLAGTYNEQFF. CDR3 sequence (DNA): TGTGCCAGCAGATCCCCGGGACTAGCGGGAACCTACAATGAGCAGTTCTTC.